This T cell receptor beta chain was obtained from a study of CD8+CD57+ T cells in acquired aplastic anemia. Study-level information: Sorted CD4+ and CD8+ cells gave an average of 3.2 ug of DNA.

The CDR3 loop spans 16 amino acids. J lost 1 base, V lost 1 base, and 4 bases had no gene match. Germline loops: CDR1 LNHNV, CDR2 YYDKDF (reference sequence). CD8+CD57+ cell expansion, shown by flow cytometry, had occurred in the patients selected for sequencing. The study sampled blood from patients who had received no therapy. Turning to this clonotype: Its antigen is currently unknown.

Study-level findings and limits: In common between the patients and the controls were twenty-nine CD8+ CDR3 sequences.

Genomic DNA, the template, was used for profiling of the TCR beta VDJ and CDR3. TCRdb analysed the reads with MiXCR anew, one entry per CDR3 protein. This table has around 180,000 distinct CDR3 sequences, roughly half appearing once. The specimen sequenced was sorted CD4+, CD8+, or CD8+CD57+ T cells (not recorded which) from PBMCs. V usage is TRBV15 and J usage is TRBJ1-1; 9 positions agree with TRBD1. The receptor was derived from a human donor with aplastic anemia. The CDR3 DNA is TGTGCCACCAGCAGAGGTAAGGGACAGGGGAACACTGAAGCTTTCTTT. Its protein is CATSRGKGQGNTEAFF.